A selection of T cell receptor beta chains follows, all from one sample in a study of blood T cell repertoires in COVID-19. Measured with immunoSEQ multiplex PCR; TCRdb has only the in-frame clones, and not every one. The sample has about 220,000 clones, approximately 86% seen once. The source material was peripheral blood. The receptors derive from a woman at least 80 years old with acute or convalescent COVID-19. Each CDR3 is given with its conserved first and last residue. Fields, in order: CDR3 protein, CDR3 DNA, V gene, clone size, J gene, D gene. A D gene is named only where the DNA matches it firmly. Rows may omit the clone size; those that give it use once, few, many or a size class.

CASIKGQGNQPQHF TGTGCCAGTATCAAAGGACAGGGTAATCAGCCCCAGCATTTT TRBV19 few TRBJ1-5 TRBD1
CASSKSGTSNEQFF TGTGCCAGCAGCAAAAGCGGGACTTCCAATGAGCAGTTCTTC TRBV7-3 - TRBJ2-1 TRBD2
CASSIEAGAYGYTF TGTGCCAGTAGTATAGAGGCAGGGGCCTATGGCTACACCTTC TRBV19 - TRBJ1-2 -
CASRPQGRGSPLHF TGTGCCAGCCGACCACAGGGACGGGGTTCACCCCTCCACTTT TRBV2 - TRBJ1-6 -
CASRSQGVSGELFF TGTGCCAGCAGGAGTCAGGGGGTTAGCGGGGAGCTGTTTTTT TRBV6-5 - TRBJ2-2 TRBD1
CASSLTRSTGELFF TGTGCCAGCAGCTTAACCAGGTCAACCGGGGAGCTGTTTTTT TRBV7-2 - TRBJ2-2 -
CASNPSGGLTDTQYF TGTGCCAGTAACCCTAGCGGGGGCCTCACAGATACGCAGTATTTT TRBV19 - TRBJ2-3 TRBD2
CASSPNQEVSNQPQHF TGTGCCAGCAGCCCTAACCAGGAGGTTAGCAATCAGCCCCAGCATTTT TRBV3-1/TRBV3-2 - TRBJ1-5 -
CASSPEPDSINEKLFF TGTGCCAGCAGCCCTGAACCGGACAGTATTAATGAAAAACTGTTTTTT TRBV5-4 - TRBJ1-4 -
CASSLGSKNEQYF TGTGCCAGCAGCTTAGGCAGTAAAAACGAGCAGTACTTC TRBV11-3 - TRBJ2-7 -
CASSPPDRGPNYGYTF TGTGCCAGCTCACCCCCCGACAGGGGGCCCAACTATGGCTACACCTTC TRBV18 - TRBJ1-2 TRBD1
CASSLGGTGDPSSLHF TGCGCCAGCAGCTTGGGCGGGACAGGGGACCCTTCGTCCCTCCACTTT TRBV5-1 - TRBJ1-6 TRBD1
CATSRDPGRGYGYTF TGTGCCACCAGCAGAGATCCAGGGAGGGGATATGGCTACACCTTC TRBV15 - TRBJ1-2 -
CASSVAMGQGHEQYF TGTGCCAGCAGCGTAGCGATGGGACAGGGCCACGAGCAGTACTTC TRBV9 - TRBJ2-7 TRBD1
CAASTGNTEAFF TGTGCCGCTTCGACAGGGAACACTGAAGCTTTCTTT TRBV5-6 - TRBJ1-1 -
CASSQDLGLAGQVGELFF TGTGCCAGCAGCCAAGACCTAGGGCTAGCGGGGCAGGTCGGGGAGCTGTTTTTT TRBV4-2 - TRBJ2-2 TRBD2
CATSRERGAAYNEQFF TGTGCCACCAGCAGAGAGCGGGGGGCGGCCTACAATGAGCAGTTCTTC TRBV15 once TRBJ2-1 TRBD2
CSARDHYEQYF TGCAGTGCTAGAGATCACTACGAGCAGTACTTC TRBV20-1 - TRBJ2-7 -
CASSQDRQGAREQFF TGCGCCAGCAGCCAAGATCGACAGGGGGCCAGGGAGCAGTTCTTC TRBV4-3 - TRBJ2-1 TRBD1
CASSYSGLAGATDTQYF TGTGCCAGCAGTTACTCGGGGTTAGCGGGGGCCACAGATACGCAGTATTTT TRBV6-2/TRBV6-3 - TRBJ2-3 TRBD2
CASSQGQGAHTEAFF TGCGCCAGCAGCCAGGGACAGGGGGCTCACACTGAAGCTTTCTTT TRBV4-1 - TRBJ1-1 TRBD1
CASSILGGYEQYF TGTGCCAGTAGTATTCTCGGGGGCTACGAGCAGTACTTC TRBV19 - TRBJ2-7 -
CASSQTGTGRNYGYTF TGTGCCAGCAGCCAAACAGGGACAGGCAGAAACTATGGCTACACCTTC TRBV3-1/TRBV3-2 - TRBJ1-2 TRBD1
CASSPSPGTGAFSNIQYF TGTGCCAGCAGTCCGAGCCCCGGGACAGGGGCCTTTTCAAACATTCAGTACTTC TRBV27 - TRBJ2-4 TRBD1
CASSVALRGTDTQYF TGTGCCAGCAGCGTAGCCCTCCGCGGCACAGATACGCAGTATTTT TRBV9 - TRBJ2-3 -